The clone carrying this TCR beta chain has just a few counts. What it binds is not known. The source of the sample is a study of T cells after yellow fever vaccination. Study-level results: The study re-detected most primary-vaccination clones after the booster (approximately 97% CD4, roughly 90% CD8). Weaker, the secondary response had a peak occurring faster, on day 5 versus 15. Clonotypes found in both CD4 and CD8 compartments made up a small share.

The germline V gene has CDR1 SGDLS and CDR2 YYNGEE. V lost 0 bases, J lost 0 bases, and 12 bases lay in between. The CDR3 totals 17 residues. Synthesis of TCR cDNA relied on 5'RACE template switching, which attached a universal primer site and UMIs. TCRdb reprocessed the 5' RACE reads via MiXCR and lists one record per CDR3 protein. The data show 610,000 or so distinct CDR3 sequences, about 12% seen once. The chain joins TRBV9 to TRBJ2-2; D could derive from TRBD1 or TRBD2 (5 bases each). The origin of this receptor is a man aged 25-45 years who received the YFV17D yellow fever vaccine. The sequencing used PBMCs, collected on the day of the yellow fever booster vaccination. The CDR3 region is CASSVETGLPNTGELFF. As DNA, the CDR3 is TGTGCCAGCAGCGTAGAAACGGGGCTACCGAACACCGGGGAGCTGTTTTTT.